This TCR beta chain was retrieved from a study of graft-versus-host responses after intestinal transplantation. Study information: Recipients were given multivisceral, liver-intestinal, or isolated intestinal transplants. Every one of the recipients received anti-thymocyte globulin induction and afterwards took tacrolimus and steroids for about 3 years.

The table came from immunoSEQ multiplex PCR; TCRdb's copy has only in-frame clones and leaves some out. The data show more than 90,000 clones, approximately 92% seen once. On this clone: The antigen remains undetermined.

The sequencing used unstimulated CD8+ T cells sorted from spleen or lymph node cells, collected before intestinal transplant. The TCR was taken from a human donor who received an intestinal transplant.

CDR3 residues: CASSFTGGSYEQYF. CDR3 in DNA: TGTGCCAGCAGCTTTACGGGGGGTTCCTACGAGCAGTACTTC. The chain employs TRBV7-9 and TRBJ2-7; 7 bases are a match to TRBD2. The germline CDR1 and CDR2 sequences are SEHNR and FQNEAQ (reference sequence). Trimming took 3 bases from V and 1 from J; bases not matched to a gene: 3. The CDR3 length is 14 residues.